This T cell receptor beta chain comes out of a study of cytomegalovirus exposure and HLA in healthy donors. At the level of the study: The same platform used for the roughly 610 first-cohort repertoires was also used for the 100 to 150 validation repertoires, as a later analysis reported. Whole-study results and caveats: A few of the chains that were CMV-associated were confirmed in vitro to be specific for CMV antigens.

Data came from immunoSEQ multiplex PCR; TCRdb stores just in-frame clones and leaves some out. This repertoire shows nearly 200,000 clones, 84% found once; its top ten account for 13%. For this clone: The antigen is unknown.

V trimming: 7 bases; J trimming: 6 bases; junction bases outside the gene matches: 6. The germline V gene encodes CDR1 LNHDA and CDR2 SQIVND (reference sequence). The CDR3 sequence is 13 residues long. The receptor was derived from a woman aged 25 to 39 in good health and CMV-seropositive. The genes are TRBV19 and TRBJ2-7; 10 bases fit TRBD1. The sequenced material came from PBMCs. CDR3: CASIRQGAGEQYF. The CDR3 DNA reads as TGTGCCAGTATCCGACAGGGGGCAGGCGAGCAGTACTTC.